One sample yielded the 27 T cell receptor beta chains listed below, sequenced in a study of shared clonotypes between healthy human individuals. The data were produced by immunoSEQ multiplex PCR, yet TCRdb's version contains in-frame clones alone and is incomplete. The repertoire holds some 1.4 million clones, with roughly 96% as singletons. The specimen was naive CD4+ T cells sorted from blood. The sample's subset: CD45RA+ positively selected. These receptor sequences come from a man aged 25 to 40 in good health.

The chain employs TRBV10-2 and TRBJ1-1; D may be TRBD1 (6 bases). Trimming took 6 bases from V and 1 from J, leaving 9 bases between them. The CDR3 totals 13 residues. Germline V gene data show CDR1 as WSHSY and CDR2 as SAAADI. DNA of the CDR3: TGCGCCAGCAGAACAGGGTGGAACACTGAAGCTTTCTTT. Translation: CASRTGWNTEAFF.

This chain connects TRBV28 to TRBJ2-7; weak D call: TRBD2 (6 bases). The CDR3 totals 18 residues. The germline gives CDR1 MDHEN, CDR2 SYDVKM. V was cut by 6 bases and J by 1 base, with 25 bases left in between. As DNA, the CDR3 is TGTGCCAGCAGACCCCCCCCTACTACCGGGACTCGGTCCTACGAGCAGTACTTC. It translates to CASRPPPTTGTRSYEQYF.

This sequence joins TRBV28 and TRBJ1-5; D is ambiguous. Germline V gene lookup returns CDR1 MDHEN and CDR2 SYDVKM. The ends were cut back, 6 bases at V and 4 bases at J, with 16 bases in the middle. This CDR3 comprises 15 residues. CDR3: CASSIPSGKNQPQHF. CDR3 in DNA: TGTGCCAGCAGCATACCCAGCGGGAAAAATCAGCCCCAGCATTTT.

This clone showed up just once. This sequence joins TRBV4-1 and TRBJ2-5; unclear D gene. With 2 bases removed from V and 5 bases from J, the gap between germline ends came to 6 bases. The germline CDR1 and CDR2 sequences are MGHRA and YSYEKL. This CDR3 is built from 12 residues. The CDR3 bases are TGCGCCAGCAGCCAAACCTGGGAGACCCAGTACTTC. Translating gives CASSQTWETQYF.

The genes are TRBV5-1 and TRBJ2-7; D not resolved. The CDR3 contains 17 residues. Germline V lookup: CDR1 SGHRS, CDR2 YFSETQ. Between the trimmed V and J ends, which lost 4 bases and 4 bases, there was a span of 24 bases. The CDR3 region has the DNA TGCGCCAGCAGCCAGGTACCCTTGTTGGGCTTGGGATACGAGCAGTACTTC. As protein: CASSQVPLLGLGYEQYF.

This rearrangement joins TRBV5-1 to TRBJ2-5, with D possibly being TRBD2 (5 bases). V was clipped by 0 bases and J by 5 bases, with 11 bases between them. The V gene's germline CDR1 is SGHRS and CDR2 YFSETQ. This CDR3 is built from 14 residues. The CDR3 loop reads CASSLVPSGETQYF. DNA for the CDR3: TGCGCCAGCAGCTTGGTTCCTTCGGGGGAGACCCAGTACTTC.

In the case of this clone: In the same sample, other DNA sequences code for this CDR3. This chain links TRBV5-1 with TRBJ2-5; D is ambiguous. V was shortened by 5 bases and J by 1 base, with 3 bases between the two germline ends. Germline V gene data show CDR1 as SGHRS and CDR2 as YFSETQ. CDR3 length equals 11 residues. The CDR3 loop is CASSTQETQYF. CDR3 nucleotides: TGCGCCAGCAGTACCCAAGAGACCCAGTACTTC.

The rearrangement links TRBV9 to TRBJ2-1; 9 nucleotides line up with TRBD2. V was pared by 4 bases and J by 4 bases, with 9 bases of the junction left unmatched. CDR3 length: 16 residues. From germline, CDR1 is SGDLS and CDR2 YYNGEE. The CDR3: CASSTPGLAGYNEQFF. The CDR3 region has the DNA TGTGCCAGCAGCACCCCGGGACTAGCAGGATACAATGAGCAGTTCTTC. The full variable domain, completed using reference TRBV9 and TRBJ2-1, is DSGVTQTPKHLITATGQRVTLRCSPRSGDLSVYWYQQSLDQGLQFLIQYYNGEERAKGNILERFSAQQFPDLHSELNLSSLELGDSALYFCASSTPGLAGYNEQFFGPGTRLTVL.

A remark on this clone: Other DNA sequences in the sample encode the same CDR3. CDR3 sequence (DNA): TGTGCCAGCTCACCAGACAATCAGCCCCAGCATTTT. Translating gives CASSPDNQPQHF. This chain joins TRBV18 and TRBJ1-5; D is undetermined. V was cut by 2 bases and J by 3 bases, with 2 bases left in between. The CDR3 totals 12 residues. Germline CDR1 and CDR2: KGHSH and LQKENI.

The chain couples TRBV4-1 to TRBJ2-5; 7 bases match TRBD1. There are 15 residues in the CDR3. The germline V gene encodes CDR1 MGHRA and CDR2 YSYEKL. Trimming cost V 0 bases and J 2 bases; bases outside gene matches: 3. The DNA for the CDR3 is TGCGCCAGCAGCCAAGATTGGGGACAGCAAGAGACCCAGTACTTC. It translates to CASSQDWGQQETQYF.

The chain is built from TRBV6-1 and TRBJ1-3; the D is unclear. Trimming pared 4 bases from V and 2 bases from J, leaving 3 bases between. The CDR3 consists of 12 residues. Looked up from germline, CDR1 is MNHNS and CDR2 is SASEGT. The CDR3 reads CASSAAGNTIYF. DNA of the CDR3: TGTGCCAGCAGTGCTGCTGGAAACACCATATATTTT.

This clone was observed once. The same CDR3 arises from other DNA sequences in this sample as well. The chain is built from TRBV20-1 and TRBJ2-3, with D unclear. This CDR3 is 11 amino acids long. From germline, CDR1 is DFQATT and CDR2 SNEGSKA (reference sequence). V shed 3 bases and J shed 3 bases, with 4 bases lying between them. Here the CDR3 reads CSASHTDTQYF. The DNA of the CDR3 is TGCAGTGCTAGTCATACAGATACGCAGTATTTT.

The chain carries TRBV9 and TRBJ1-1; D possibly corresponds to TRBD1 (6 bases). The CDR3 contains 17 residues. V lost 4 bases, J lost 4 bases, and 23 bases lay in between. Germline V gene sequence: CDR1 SGDLS, CDR2 YYNGEE. The CDR3 loop reads CASSTLAGVGLSTEAFF. DNA of the CDR3: TGTGCCAGCAGCACCTTGGCAGGGGTAGGGTTGAGCACTGAAGCTTTCTTT.

The genes are TRBV27 and TRBJ1-2; 9 positions match TRBD1. After removal of 8 bases from V and 7 bases from J, the junction contained 14 bases not matched to a gene. Germline loops: CDR1 MNHEY, CDR2 SMNVEV (reference sequence). The CDR3 length is 15 residues. In nucleotides, the CDR3 is TGTGCCAGCGGAAATCAGAACAGGGGGCTAGGTGGCTACACCTTC. As protein: CASGNQNRGLGGYTF.

The rearrangement uses TRBV13 and TRBJ2-7; the D call may be TRBD1 or TRBD2 (7 bases each). Germline lookup yields CDR1 PRHDT and CDR2 FYEKMQ (reference sequence). There are 15 residues in the CDR3. V was pared by 4 bases and J by 6 bases, with 19 bases between. The CDR3 bases are TGTGCCAGCAGCTCACTTCGGGGGAGGGGGCTCGAGCAGTACTTC. Translating it yields CASSSLRGRGLEQYF.

The chain is built from TRBV28 and TRBJ2-7; D may be TRBD1 (6 bases). The CDR3 loop spans 11 amino acids. Germline CDR1 reads MDHEN; CDR2 reads SYDVKM. Trimming stripped 7 bases from V and 9 bases from J, with 13 bases between. The DNA of the CDR3 is TGTGCCAGCACTGGAGACAGGAGGCAGTACTTC. This encodes CASTGDRRQYF.

This chain links TRBV19 with TRBJ2-3; 11 nucleotides line up with TRBD2. The germline V gene has CDR1 LNHDA and CDR2 SQIVND (reference sequence). V lost 5 bases, J lost 2 bases, and 6 bases stayed unmatched. The CDR3 has 16 amino acids. This CDR3 reads CASSAIAGGPTDTQYF. CDR3 sequence (DNA): TGTGCCAGTAGTGCAATAGCGGGAGGGCCCACAGATACGCAGTATTTT.

This chain joins TRBV25-1 and TRBJ1-1; no reliable D call. The germline CDR1 and CDR2 sequences are MGHDK and SYGVNS. V was shortened by 3 bases and J by 11 bases, with 19 bases between the two germline ends. The CDR3 is made up of 14 amino acids. The CDR3 nucleotides are TGTGCCAGCAGTGATCGGCTGCTCCCGTTGCGGGCTTTCTTT. It yields the protein CASSDRLLPLRAFF.

This chain joins TRBV5-1 and TRBJ1-1; D is unresolved. The germline V and J ends were trimmed by 4 bases and 4 bases, with 17 bases remaining between them. Germline CDR1 is SGHRS and CDR2 is YFSETQ. This CDR3 contains 15 residues. CDR3 amino acids: CASSKEVRLGTEAFF. CDR3 DNA: TGCGCCAGCAGCAAGGAGGTAAGACTGGGCACTGAAGCTTTCTTT.

Note on this clone: An end of the junction differs from the germline gene, which may be a read error. The chain is built from TRBV15 and TRBJ2-3; 7 bases agree with TRBD2. The CDR3 extends over 15 amino acids. The germline V gene encodes CDR1 LNHNV and CDR2 YYDKDF (reference sequence). The CDR3 sequence: CATRRAGSSTDTQYF. The CDR3 DNA reads as TGTGCCACCAGAAGAGCGGGATCTAGCACAGATACGCAGTATTTT.

The chain uses TRBV5-1 and TRBJ2-3, with TRBD2 matching over 12 bases. Germline V gene lookup returns CDR1 SGHRS and CDR2 YFSETQ. The CDR3 spans 17 residues. V gave up 3 bases and J gave up 4 bases; unmatched junction bases: 9. The CDR3 reads CASSSLTSGSQADTQYF. Here the CDR3 DNA reads TGCGCCAGCAGCTCGTTGACTAGCGGGAGTCAAGCAGATACGCAGTATTTT.

The V and J genes are TRBV11-2 and TRBJ2-7; D not resolved. The CDR3 runs 14 residues. Per germline, CDR1 SGHAT and CDR2 FQNNGV. Trimming took 7 bases from V and 3 from J, leaving 16 bases between them. Here the CDR3 DNA reads TGTGCCAGCACCCGTACGGATGGAAGCTACGAGCAGTACTTC. Residues: CASTRTDGSYEQYF.

V is TRBV15 and J is TRBJ1-5, with D possibly being TRBD1 (5 bases). Germline V lookup: CDR1 LNHNV, CDR2 YYDKDF (reference sequence). CDR3 length: 14 amino acids. The germline V and J ends were trimmed by 3 bases and 3 bases, with 9 bases remaining between them. The chain's CDR3 is CATSSRQFNQPQHF. Written as DNA, the CDR3 is TGTGCCACCAGCAGCCGACAGTTCAATCAGCCCCAGCATTTT.

V gene TRBV7-8 combines with J gene TRBJ2-7; D unresolved. This CDR3 has 14 residues. Germline V lookup: CDR1 SGHVS, CDR2 FQNEAQ. Trimming removed 5 bases from V and 2 bases from J, with 13 bases in between. The CDR3, as DNA: TGTGCCAGCAGCCCCGCGACCCTTACCTACGAGCAGTACTTC. Its protein product is CASSPATLTYEQYF. The whole variable domain, filled in from reference TRBV7-8 and TRBJ2-7, reads GAGVSQSPRYKVAKRGQDVALRCDPISGHVSLFWYQQALGQGPEFLTYFQNEAQLDKSGLPSDRFFAERPEGSVSTLKIQRTQQEDSAVYLCASSPATLTYEQYFGPGTRLTVT.

The chain recombines TRBV6-1 with TRBJ2-5, with 9 positions matching TRBD1. With V trimmed by 2 bases and J by 4 bases, 14 bases remained unmatched. Looked up from germline, CDR1 is MNHNS and CDR2 is SASEGT. CDR3 size: 18 residues. The CDR3 protein is CASSERRPGQGFGETQYF. The CDR3 DNA is TGTGCCAGCAGTGAAAGGAGACCGGGACAGGGATTCGGAGAGACCCAGTACTTC.

The genes are TRBV5-6 and TRBJ2-7; D tentatively reads TRBD1 or TRBD2 (5 bases each). Trimming shortened V by 0 bases and J by 3 bases, and 13 bases separated the two germline ends. Looked up from germline, CDR1 is SGHDT and CDR2 is YYEEEE. The CDR3 is made up of 15 amino acids. CDR3 amino acids: CASSLAGTTIYEQYF. As DNA, the CDR3 is TGTGCCAGCAGCTTGGCCGGGACCACGATCTACGAGCAGTACTTC.

V is TRBV10-3 and J is TRBJ2-7; D is ambiguous. Looked up from germline, CDR1 is ENHRY and CDR2 is SYGVKD. Trimming stripped 2 bases from V and 6 bases from J, with 5 bases between. This CDR3 region has 11 residues. The CDR3 DNA is TGTGCCATCAGTGAGGGGCTCGAGCAGTACTTC. Amino acid sequence: CAISEGLEQYF.